This T cell receptor (beta chain) was captured by sequencing in a study of shared clonotypes between healthy human individuals. Details on this clone: Its antigen is not identified.

This table comes from immunoSEQ multiplex PCR, and its TCRdb copy is limited to in-frame clones, with some not included. Of under 2,500,000 clones in the sample, approximately 96% were seen once. Findings and limits, study-wide: Only blood was sampled, and tissue TCR repertoires likely differ from blood ones. A small donor pool kept down the genetic and exposure-history diversity that was represented.

Germline CDR1 and CDR2: ENHRY and SYGVKD. CDR3 length equals 15 residues. The receptor comes from a man aged 18 to 29 in good health. Sequences were obtained from naive CD4+ T cells sorted from blood. Subset indicated: CD45RA+ positively selected. V usage is TRBV10-3 and J usage is TRBJ2-5; TRBD1 or TRBD2 may be the D gene (6 bases each). With the DNA end fitting TRBJ2-7 better, the J assignment may be wrong. The CDR3 bases are TGTGCCATCAGTGATCGGGGGCAGCCCGGAGACGAGCAGTACTTC. It is translated as CAISDRGQPGDEQYF.